The clone carrying this T cell receptor (beta chain) ranks as medium-sized. Its antigen is not known. This beta chain represents an off-target read in a library built for alpha chains; its size is of limited meaning. These data belong to a study of spatial heterogeneity in lung cancer. Whole-study findings and limits: Tumors with more nonsynonymous mutations had more expanded intratumoral alpha and beta TCRs.

Time point reported: sample taken at primary tumor resection. A single record per CDR3 protein comes from TCRdb applying MiXCR to the 5' RACE reads. The profile shows around 9,700 distinct CDR3 sequences, approximately 7.5% of them singletons. The CDR3 extends over 19 amino acids. With V trimmed by 1 base and J by 4 bases, 15 bases remained unmatched. Germline values: CDR1 DFQATT, CDR2 SNEGSKA (reference sequence). This clonotype was obtained from a female donor with early-stage non-small cell lung cancer. V gene TRBV20-1 combines with J gene TRBJ2-1, with 11 bases matching TRBD2. Sequenced here: lung tumor tissue, sampled at surgery. The CDR3 DNA sequence: TGCAGTGCTAGAGTCTCTCCCGTAGCGGGGGGGCTCCTATACAATGAGCAGTTCTTC. Protein: CSARVSPVAGGLLYNEQFF.